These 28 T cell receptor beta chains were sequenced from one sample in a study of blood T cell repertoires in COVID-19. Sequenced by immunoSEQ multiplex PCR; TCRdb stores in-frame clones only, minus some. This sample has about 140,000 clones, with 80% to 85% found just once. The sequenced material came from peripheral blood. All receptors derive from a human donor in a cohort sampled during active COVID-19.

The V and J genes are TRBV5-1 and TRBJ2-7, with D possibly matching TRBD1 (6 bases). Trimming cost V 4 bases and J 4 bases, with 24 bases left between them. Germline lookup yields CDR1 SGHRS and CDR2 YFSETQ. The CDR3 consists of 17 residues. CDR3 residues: CASSLNSGQGSTYEQYF. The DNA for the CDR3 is TGCGCCAGCAGCCTAAACTCGGGGCAGGGGAGTACGTACGAGCAGTACTTC. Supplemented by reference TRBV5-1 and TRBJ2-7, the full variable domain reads KAGVTQTPRYLIKTRGQQVTLSCSPISGHRSVSWYQQTPGQGLQFLFEYFSETQRNKGNFPGRFSGRQFSNSRSEMNVSTLELGDSALYLCASSLNSGQGSTYEQYFGPGTRLTVT.

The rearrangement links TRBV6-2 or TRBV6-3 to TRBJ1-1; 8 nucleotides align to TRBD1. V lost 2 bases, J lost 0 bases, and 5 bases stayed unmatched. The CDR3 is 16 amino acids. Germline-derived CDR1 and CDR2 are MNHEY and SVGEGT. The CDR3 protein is CASSYARGLVNTEAFF. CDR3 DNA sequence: TGTGCCAGCAGTTACGCCAGGGGGCTGGTGAACACTGAAGCTTTCTTT.

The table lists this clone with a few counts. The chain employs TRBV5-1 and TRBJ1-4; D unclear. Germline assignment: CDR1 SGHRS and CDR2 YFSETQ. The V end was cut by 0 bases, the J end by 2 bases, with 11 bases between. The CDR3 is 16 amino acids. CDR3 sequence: CASSLGAVGTNEKLFF. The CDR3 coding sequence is TGCGCCAGCAGCTTGGGAGCGGTGGGGACTAATGAAAAACTGTTTTTT.

This CDR3 reads CATAGTDPVYEQYF. The CDR3, as DNA: TGTGCCACCGCTGGGACAGACCCTGTCTACGAGCAGTACTTC. The chain uses TRBV24-1 and TRBJ2-7; 7 bases map to TRBD1. CDR1 and CDR2 from the germline V gene are KGHDR and SFDVKD. The CDR3 has 14 residues. The V gene end was trimmed by 9 bases and the J gene end by 3 bases; junction bases not matched to a gene: 10.

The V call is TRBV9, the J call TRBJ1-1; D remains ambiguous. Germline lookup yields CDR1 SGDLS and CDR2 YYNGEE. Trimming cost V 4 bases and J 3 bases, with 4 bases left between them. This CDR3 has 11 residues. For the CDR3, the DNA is TGTGCCAGCAGCCCGGACACTGAAGCTTTCTTT. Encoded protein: CASSPDTEAFF.

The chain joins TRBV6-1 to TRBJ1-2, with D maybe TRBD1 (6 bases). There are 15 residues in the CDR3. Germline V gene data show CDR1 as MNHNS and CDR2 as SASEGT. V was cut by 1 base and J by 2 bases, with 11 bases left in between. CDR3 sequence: CASSEDGGRNYGYTF. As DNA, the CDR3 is TGTGCCAGCAGTGAAGATGGGGGCCGGAACTATGGCTACACCTTC.

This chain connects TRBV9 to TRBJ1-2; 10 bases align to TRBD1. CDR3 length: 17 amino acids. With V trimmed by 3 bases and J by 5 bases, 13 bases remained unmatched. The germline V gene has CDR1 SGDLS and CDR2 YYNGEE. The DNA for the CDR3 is TGTGCCAGCAGCGGCGCCTCGATGACAGGGGGCTGGTATGGCTACACCTTC. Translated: CASSGASMTGGWYGYTF.

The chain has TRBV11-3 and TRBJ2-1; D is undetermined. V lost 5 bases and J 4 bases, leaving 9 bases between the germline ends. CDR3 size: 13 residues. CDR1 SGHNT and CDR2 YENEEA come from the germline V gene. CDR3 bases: TGTGCCAGCAGCCTCTCAGAATACAATGAGCAGTTCTTC. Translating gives CASSLSEYNEQFF.

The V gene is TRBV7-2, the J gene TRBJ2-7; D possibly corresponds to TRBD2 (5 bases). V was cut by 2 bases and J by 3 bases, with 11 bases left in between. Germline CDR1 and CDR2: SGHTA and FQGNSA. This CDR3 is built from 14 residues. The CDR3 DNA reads TGTGCCAGCAGCTTATCCGGGAAAGACTACGAGCAGTACTTC. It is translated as CASSLSGKDYEQYF. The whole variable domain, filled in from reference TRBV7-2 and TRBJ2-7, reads GAGVSQSPSNKVTEKGKDVELRCDPISGHTALYWYRQSLGQGLEFLIYFQGNSAPDKSGLPSDRFSAERTGGSVSTLTIQRTQQEDSAVYLCASSLSGKDYEQYFGPGTRLTVT.

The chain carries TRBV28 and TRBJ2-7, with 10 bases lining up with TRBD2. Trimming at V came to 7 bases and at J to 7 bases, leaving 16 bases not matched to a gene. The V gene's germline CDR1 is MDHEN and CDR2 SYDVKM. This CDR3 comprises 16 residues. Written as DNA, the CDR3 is TGTGCCAGCAACGGAAACAGCGGGAGGGCCGCTCGAGAGCAGTACTTC. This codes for CASNGNSGRAAREQYF.

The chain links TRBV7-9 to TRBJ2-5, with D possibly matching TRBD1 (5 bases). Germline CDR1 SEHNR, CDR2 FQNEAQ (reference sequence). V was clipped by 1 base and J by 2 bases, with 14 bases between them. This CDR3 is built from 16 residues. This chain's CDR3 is CASSLGVGQTQETQYF. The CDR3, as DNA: TGTGCCAGCAGCTTAGGTGTGGGGCAGACTCAAGAGACCCAGTACTTC.

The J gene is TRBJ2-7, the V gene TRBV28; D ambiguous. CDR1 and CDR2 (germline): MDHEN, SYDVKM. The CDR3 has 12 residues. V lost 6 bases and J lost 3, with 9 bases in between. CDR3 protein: CASRAPSYEQYF. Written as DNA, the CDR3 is TGTGCCAGCAGAGCCCCGAGCTACGAGCAGTACTTC.

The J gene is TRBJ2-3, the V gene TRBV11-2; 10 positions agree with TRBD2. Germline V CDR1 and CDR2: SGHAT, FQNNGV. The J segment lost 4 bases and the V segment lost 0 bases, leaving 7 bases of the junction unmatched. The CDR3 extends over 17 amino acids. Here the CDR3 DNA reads TGTGCCAGCAGCTTAGATCCGGCTAGCGGGAGTCCAGATACGCAGTATTTT. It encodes CASSLDPASGSPDTQYF. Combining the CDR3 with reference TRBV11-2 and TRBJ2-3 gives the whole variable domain EAGVAQSPRYKIIEKRQSVAFWCNPISGHATLYWYQQILGQGPKLLIQFQNNGVVDDSQLPKDRFSAERLKGVDSTLKIQPAKLEDSAVYLCASSLDPASGSPDTQYFGPGTRLTVL.

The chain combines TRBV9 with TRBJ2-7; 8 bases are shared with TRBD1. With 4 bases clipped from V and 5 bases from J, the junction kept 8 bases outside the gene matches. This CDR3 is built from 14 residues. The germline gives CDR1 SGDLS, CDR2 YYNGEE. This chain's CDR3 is CASSPGGRANEQYF. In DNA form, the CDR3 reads TGTGCCAGCAGCCCAGGGGGCCGAGCCAACGAGCAGTACTTC.

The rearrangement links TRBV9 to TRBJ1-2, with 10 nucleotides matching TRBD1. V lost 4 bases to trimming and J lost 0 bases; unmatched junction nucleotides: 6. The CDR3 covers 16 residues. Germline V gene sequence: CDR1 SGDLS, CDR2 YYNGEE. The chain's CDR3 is CASSTRDRGANYGYTF. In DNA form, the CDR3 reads TGTGCCAGCAGCACCCGGGACAGGGGAGCTAACTATGGCTACACCTTC.

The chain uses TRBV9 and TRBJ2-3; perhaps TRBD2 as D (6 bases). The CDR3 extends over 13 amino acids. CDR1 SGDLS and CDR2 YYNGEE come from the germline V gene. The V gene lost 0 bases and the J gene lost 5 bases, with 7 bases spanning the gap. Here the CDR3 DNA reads TGTGCCAGCAGCGTAGTAGCGGAAGATACGCAGTATTTT. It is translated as CASSVVAEDTQYF.

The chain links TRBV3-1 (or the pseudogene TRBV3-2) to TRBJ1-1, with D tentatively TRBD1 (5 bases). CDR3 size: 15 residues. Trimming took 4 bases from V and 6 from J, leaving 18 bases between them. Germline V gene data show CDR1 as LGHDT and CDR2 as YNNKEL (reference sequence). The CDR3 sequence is CASSPNAVRDSEAFF. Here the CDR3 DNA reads TGTGCCAGCAGCCCTAATGCGGTAAGGGACTCTGAAGCTTTCTTT.

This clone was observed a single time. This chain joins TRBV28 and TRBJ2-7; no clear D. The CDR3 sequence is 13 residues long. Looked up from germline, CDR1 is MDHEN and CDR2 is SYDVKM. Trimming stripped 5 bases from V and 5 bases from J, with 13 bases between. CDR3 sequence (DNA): TGTGCCAGCAGTAAATCGTATCCTAACGAGCAGTACTTC. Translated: CASSKSYPNEQYF. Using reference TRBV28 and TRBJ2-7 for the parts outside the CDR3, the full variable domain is DVKVTQSSRYLVKRTGEKVFLECVQDMDHENMFWYRQDPGLGLRLIYFSYDVKMKEKGDIPEGYSVSREKKERFSLILESASTNQTSMYLCASSKSYPNEQYFGPGTRLTVT.

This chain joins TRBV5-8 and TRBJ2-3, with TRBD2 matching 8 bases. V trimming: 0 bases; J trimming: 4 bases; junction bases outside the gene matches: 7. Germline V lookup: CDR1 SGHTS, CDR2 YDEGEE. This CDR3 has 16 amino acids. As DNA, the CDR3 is TGTGCCAGCAGCTTGGAACCGGGACTAGAGTCAGATACGCAGTATTTT. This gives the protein CASSLEPGLESDTQYF. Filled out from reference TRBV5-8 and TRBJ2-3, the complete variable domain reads EAGVTQSPTHLIKTRGQQATLRCSPISGHTSVYWYQQALGLGLQFLLWYDEGEERNRGNFPPRFSGRQFPNYSSELNVNALELEDSALYLCASSLEPGLESDTQYFGPGTRLTVL.

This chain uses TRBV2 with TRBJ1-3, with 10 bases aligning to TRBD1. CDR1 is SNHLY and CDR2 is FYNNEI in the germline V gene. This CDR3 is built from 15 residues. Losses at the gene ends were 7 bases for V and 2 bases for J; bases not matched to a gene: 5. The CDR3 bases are TGTGCCAGCAAAAGACAGGGGGCGGCTGGAAACACCATATATTTT. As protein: CASKRQGAAGNTIYF.

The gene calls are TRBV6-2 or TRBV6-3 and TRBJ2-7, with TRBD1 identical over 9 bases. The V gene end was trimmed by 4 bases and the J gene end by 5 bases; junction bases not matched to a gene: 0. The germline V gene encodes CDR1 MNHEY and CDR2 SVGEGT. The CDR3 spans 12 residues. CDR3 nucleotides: TGTGCCAGCAGTTGGACAGGGGACGAGCAGTACTTC. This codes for CASSWTGDEQYF.

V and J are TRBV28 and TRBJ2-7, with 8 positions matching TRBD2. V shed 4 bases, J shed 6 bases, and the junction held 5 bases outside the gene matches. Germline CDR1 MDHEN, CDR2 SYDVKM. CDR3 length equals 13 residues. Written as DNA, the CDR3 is TGTGCCAGCAGTTATGGCGGGAGGTTCGAGCAGTACTTC. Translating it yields CASSYGGRFEQYF.

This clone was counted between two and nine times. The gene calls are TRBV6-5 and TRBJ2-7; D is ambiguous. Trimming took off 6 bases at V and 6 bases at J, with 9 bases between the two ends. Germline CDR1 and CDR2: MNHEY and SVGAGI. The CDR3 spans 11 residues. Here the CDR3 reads CASSTPTEQYF. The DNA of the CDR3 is TGTGCCAGCAGCACCCCTACCGAGCAGTACTTC.

The CDR3 sequence is CASSLAGGGSLQETQYF. For the CDR3, the DNA is TGTGCCAGCAGCTTAGCCGGGGGCGGGAGCCTCCAAGAGACCCAGTACTTC. The chain couples TRBV7-8 to TRBJ2-5; D possibly corresponds to TRBD2 (7 bases). Per germline, CDR1 SGHVS and CDR2 FQNEAQ. V was pared by 0 bases and J by 1 base, with 15 bases between. The length of the CDR3 is 17 residues.

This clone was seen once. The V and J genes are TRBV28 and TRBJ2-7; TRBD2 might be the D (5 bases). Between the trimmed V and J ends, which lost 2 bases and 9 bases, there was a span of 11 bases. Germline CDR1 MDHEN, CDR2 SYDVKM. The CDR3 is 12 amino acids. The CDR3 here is CASSLGSFWQYF. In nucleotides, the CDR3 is TGTGCCAGCAGTTTAGGGAGTTTCTGGCAGTACTTC.

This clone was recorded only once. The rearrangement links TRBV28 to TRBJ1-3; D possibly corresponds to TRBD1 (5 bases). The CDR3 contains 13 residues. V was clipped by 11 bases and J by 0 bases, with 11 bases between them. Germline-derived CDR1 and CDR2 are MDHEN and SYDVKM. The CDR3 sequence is CAHNGGSGNTIYF. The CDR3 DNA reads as TGTGCCCATAACGGGGGCTCTGGAAACACCATATATTTT. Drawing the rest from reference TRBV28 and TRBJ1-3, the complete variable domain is DVKVTQSSRYLVKRTGEKVFLECVQDMDHENMFWYRQDPGLGLRLIYFSYDVKMKEKGDIPEGYSVSREKKERFSLILESASTNQTSMYLCAHNGGSGNTIYFGEGSWLTVV.

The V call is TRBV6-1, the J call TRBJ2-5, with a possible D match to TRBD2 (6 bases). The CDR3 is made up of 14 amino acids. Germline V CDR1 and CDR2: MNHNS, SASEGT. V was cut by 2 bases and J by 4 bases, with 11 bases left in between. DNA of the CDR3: TGTGCCAGCAGTGAAACGTGGGGAGGAGAGACCCAGTACTTC. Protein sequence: CASSETWGGETQYF.

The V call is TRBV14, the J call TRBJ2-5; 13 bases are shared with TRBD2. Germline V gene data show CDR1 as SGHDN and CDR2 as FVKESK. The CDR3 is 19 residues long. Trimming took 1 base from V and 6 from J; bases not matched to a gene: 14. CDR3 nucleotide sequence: TGTGCCAGCAGCCAAGCCCCTGGACTAGCGGGAGCGGGGCGGAAGACCCAGTACTTC. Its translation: CASSQAPGLAGAGRKTQYF.